The clone carrying this T cell receptor beta chain appeared a single time. Its antigen is currently unknown. These data originate in a study of cytomegalovirus exposure and HLA in healthy donors. Study context: Per a later analysis, the roughly 640 first-cohort and about 120 validation repertoires shared one platform. Broader study findings: Most observed TCR sequences were rare, whereas some public TCRs were detected in many donors. Cytomegalovirus association was assigned to about 150 TCR beta chains.

The CDR3 is made up of 15 amino acids. With 7 bases clipped from V and 6 bases from J, the junction kept 14 bases outside the gene matches. Germline V lookup: CDR1 MNHNY, CDR2 SVGAGI (reference sequence). TCRdb keeps only in-frame clones here, not all; method: immunoSEQ multiplex PCR. The sample has 30,000 to 40,000 clones; approximately 95% are singletons. Sequenced material: PBMCs. The chain has TRBV6-6 and TRBJ1-2; 7 positions agree with TRBD1. The sequence was collected from a man aged 18-30 years in good health and CMV-seronegative. CDR3 protein: CASNSWNDRDNGYTF. As DNA, the CDR3 is TGTGCCAGCAATTCGTGGAACGACAGGGACAATGGCTACACCTTC.